The rows below give T cell receptor beta chains drawn from one sample of a study of OX40 agonist ivuxolimab in advanced cancers. The data were produced by immunoSEQ multiplex PCR, yet TCRdb's version contains in-frame clones alone and is incomplete. The table lists about 71,000 clones, about 81% of them singletons. This specimen consisted of CD4+ or CD8+ T cells sorted from blood, obtained in a trial of the OX40 agonist ivuxolimab. The receptors here all came from an adult with an advanced solid tumor such as melanoma, head and neck, liver or kidney cancer. CDR3s include the opening cysteine and the closing phenylalanine or tryptophan. A D gene is named only where the DNA matches it firmly. Expanded clones get a size class; other rows say once, few or many, or leave the size out.

J gene | clone size | V gene | D gene | CDR3 protein | CDR3 DNA
TRBJ2-3 | - | TRBV6-5 | TRBD2 | CASSLAGATDTQYF | TGTGCCAGCAGTTTAGCGGGGGCTACAGATACGCAGTATTTT
TRBJ1-1 | - | TRBV12-5 | - | CASGSRQGSTEAFF | TGTGCTAGTGGTTCAAGGCAGGGGAGCACTGAAGCTTTCTTT
TRBJ1-3 | - | TRBV5-4 | - | CASSLDPTSGNTIYF | TGTGCCAGCAGCTTGGACCCAACCTCTGGAAACACCATATATTTT
TRBJ2-7 | - | TRBV6-4 | - | CASSSGEFNEQYF | TGTGCCAGCAGTTCAGGGGAATTTAACGAGCAGTACTTC
TRBJ2-3 | few | TRBV18 | TRBD1 | CASSPPGQGSDTQYF | TGTGCCAGCTCACCACCGGGACAGGGTTCAGATACGCAGTATTTT
TRBJ1-2 | - | TRBV6-5 | - | CASTPQGTDYGYTF | TGTGCCAGCACCCCTCAGGGGACTGACTATGGCTACACCTTC
TRBJ1-6 | - | TRBV27 | TRBD1 | CASSHSGGGGKDSPLHF | TGTGCCAGCAGTCACTCAGGGGGCGGCGGGAAGGATTCACCCCTCCACTTT
TRBJ1-2 | - | TRBV19 | - | CASSIPGGIYGYTF | TGTGCCAGTAGTATTCCCGGGGGGATCTATGGCTACACCTTC
TRBJ1-6 | - | TRBV6-5 | TRBD1 | CASSYRGGSNSPLHF | TGTGCCAGCAGTTACCGAGGGGGCAGTAATTCACCCCTCCACTTT
TRBJ1-1 | - | TRBV13 | - | CASSLVSDTEAFF | TGTGCCAGCAGCTTAGTTTCCGACACTGAAGCTTTCTTT
TRBJ2-3 | - | TRBV13 | - | CASSLSGVTQYF | TGTGCCAGCAGCTTATCCGGCGTTACGCAGTATTTT
TRBJ1-6 | - | TRBV7-9 | TRBD1 | CASSLNQGDGSPLHF | TGTGCCAGCAGCTTAAATCAGGGGGACGGTTCACCCCTCCACTTT